Below are 32 T cell receptor beta chains sequenced from a single sample in a study of neurological immune-mediated disorders. TCRdb analysed the 5' RACE reads with MiXCR anew, one entry per CDR3 protein. The sample includes fewer than 90,000 distinct CDR3 sequences, roughly 10% of them seen just once. Time point indicated: longitudinal time-point 1 (baseline). The specimen sequenced was PBMCs. The receptor source for this set is a young man in good health.

In its sample, this clonotype was seen many times. V usage is TRBV5-1 and J usage is TRBJ2-2; D might be TRBD2 (6 bases). The CDR3 spans 16 residues. Trimming removed 0 bases from V and 4 bases from J, with 13 bases in between. Germline V lookup: CDR1 SGHRS, CDR2 YFSETQ. As DNA, the CDR3 is TGCGCCAGCAGCTTGGCGGCGGGGAGGAGCACCGGGGAGCTGTTTTTT. Protein product: CASSLAAGRSTGELFF.

The sample holds many counts of this clonotype. The chain employs TRBV29-1 and TRBJ2-1, with D possibly matching TRBD1 (8 bases). The CDR3 is 13 amino acids. CDR1 and CDR2 from the germline V gene are SQVTM and ANQGSEA. V was pared by 6 bases and J by 5 bases, with 14 bases between. The CDR3 loop is CSVQGGVNNEQFF. The DNA of the CDR3 is TGCAGCGTACAGGGGGGGGTTAACAATGAGCAGTTCTTC.

This clonotype has a count of ten or more. The CDR3 loop reads CSVDQGTSGGNEQFF. For the CDR3, the DNA is TGCAGCGTTGATCAAGGGACTAGCGGGGGCAATGAGCAGTTCTTC. The chain has TRBV29-1 and TRBJ2-1, with TRBD2 identical over 14 bases. J was trimmed by 6 bases and V by 3 bases; bases with no gene match: 4. Germline V gene sequence: CDR1 SQVTM, CDR2 ANQGSEA. There are 15 residues in the CDR3.

This clonotype has at least ten counts. This sequence joins TRBV20-1 and TRBJ2-1, with TRBD2 identical over 7 bases. CDR3 length equals 15 residues. CDR1 and CDR2 (germline): DFQATT, SNEGSKA (reference sequence). V shed 2 bases and J 5 bases; nucleotides not matched to a gene: 9. Here the CDR3 DNA reads TGCAGTGCTAGACCGGAGCGGCTAGCGGACAATGAGCAGTTCTTC. It translates to CSARPERLADNEQFF.

This clonotype was detected ten times or more. This chain links TRBV13 with TRBJ2-7; tentatively, D is TRBD1 or TRBD2 (5 bases each). Trimming cost V 5 bases and J 3 bases, with 17 bases left between them. Germline V gives CDR1 PRHDT, CDR2 FYEKMQ (reference sequence). CDR3 size: 15 residues. CDR3 sequence reads: CASSGSLYGGYEQYF. CDR3 bases: TGTGCCAGCAGCGGCTCTCTATATGGGGGCTACGAGCAGTACTTC.

As concerns this clonotype: Being one base from a much bigger clone, this may be a read error. The genes are TRBV5-1 and TRBJ2-7; D perhaps matches TRBD2 (7 bases). This CDR3 spans 15 amino acids. V shed 3 bases and J shed 0 bases, with 13 bases lying between them. Germline CDR1 reads SGHRS; CDR2 reads YFSETQ. This CDR3 reads CASSWGGRSSYEQYF. The DNA of the CDR3 is TGCGCCAGCAGCTGGGGGGGCAGGAGCTCCTACGAGCAGTACTTC.

This clonotype was picked up many times. The CDR3 DNA is TGCGCCAGCAGCCCGCGGGAGGGGTGGACAGATACGCAGTATTTT. Translating it yields CASSPREGWTDTQYF. This chain connects TRBV5-1 to TRBJ2-3; 9 bases are shared with TRBD2. The trim removed 4 bases at V and 3 bases at J, leaving 6 bases unmatched. This CDR3 has 15 amino acids. The V gene's germline CDR1 is SGHRS and CDR2 YFSETQ.

This clonotype was observed many times. The CDR3 region has the DNA TGTGCCAGCAGCCGCCGGGCTAGCGGGAGCCTCGAGCAGTACTTC. Protein sequence: CASSRRASGSLEQYF. The chain employs TRBV14 and TRBJ2-7; 10 bases are a match to TRBD2. The V gene's germline CDR1 is SGHDN and CDR2 FVKESK. V shed 4 bases, J shed 6 bases, and the junction held 9 bases outside the gene matches. The CDR3 loop spans 15 amino acids.

This clonotype was seen once. The J gene is TRBJ2-2, the V gene TRBV5-1; TRBD2 matches 10 bases. V was clipped by 4 bases and J by 2 bases; unmatched bases: 2. CDR1 and CDR2 (germline): SGHRS, YFSETQ. CDR3 length: 15 residues. CDR3 coding DNA: TGCGCCAGCAGCCCTAGCGGGAGTAACACCGGGGAGCTGTTTTTT. Encoded protein: CASSPSGSNTGELFF. The entire variable domain, with the rest obtained from reference TRBV5-1 and TRBJ2-2, is as follows: KAGVTQTPRYLIKTRGQQVTLSCSPISGHRSVSWYQQTPGQGLQFLFEYFSETQRNKGNFPGRFSGRQFSNSRSEMNVSTLELGDSALYLCASSPSGSNTGELFFGEGSRLTVL.

This clonotype was recorded at least ten times. This rearrangement joins TRBV7-3 to TRBJ2-1; weak D call: TRBD1 (6 bases). CDR3 length: 15 amino acids. CDR1 and CDR2 (germline): SGHTA, FQGTGA. V lost 5 bases and J lost 3, with 14 bases in between. The CDR3 loop reads CASSKGGPLYNEQFF. The CDR3 nucleotides are TGTGCCAGCAGCAAAGGGGGTCCCCTCTACAATGAGCAGTTCTTC.

This clonotype was seen at least ten times. V gene TRBV5-1 combines with J gene TRBJ1-1; 7 bases line up with TRBD1. Germline V gene lookup returns CDR1 SGHRS and CDR2 YFSETQ. The CDR3 runs 15 residues. V gave up 3 bases and J gave up 0 bases; unmatched junction bases: 5. As DNA, the CDR3 is TGCGCCAGCAGCTATTCAGGGACAGTGAACACTGAAGCTTTCTTT. It codes for CASSYSGTVNTEAFF. The variable domain in full, with the rest retrieved from reference TRBV5-1 and TRBJ1-1, is KAGVTQTPRYLIKTRGQQVTLSCSPISGHRSVSWYQQTPGQGLQFLFEYFSETQRNKGNFPGRFSGRQFSNSRSEMNVSTLELGDSALYLCASSYSGTVNTEAFFGQGTRLTVV.

This clonotype came up many times. The chain employs TRBV20-1 and TRBJ2-5, with 9 bases identical to TRBD2. The CDR3 is 10 residues long. Per the germline V gene, CDR1 is DFQATT and CDR2 is SNEGSKA (reference sequence). CDR3 in amino acids: CTLAGETQYF. In DNA form, the CDR3 reads TGCACACTAGCGGGAGAGACCCAGTACTTC.

This clonotype was observed many times. This chain links TRBV12-3 or TRBV12-4 with TRBJ2-3; D unresolved. The CDR3 consists of 15 residues. Trimming took 3 bases from V and 2 from J, leaving 12 bases between them. The CDR3: CASSFYGGNTDTQYF. CDR3 coding DNA: TGTGCCAGCAGTTTTTATGGCGGTAACACAGATACGCAGTATTTT.

This clonotype was recorded at least ten times. The gene calls are TRBV6-5 and TRBJ1-1; D might be TRBD1 (6 bases). V was pared by 6 bases and J by 4 bases, with 15 bases between. From germline, CDR1 is MNHEY and CDR2 SVGAGI. CDR3 size: 14 residues. The CDR3 DNA reads TGTGCCAGCAGACCCCGGGAGGGGGGCACTGAAGCTTTCTTT. This encodes CASRPREGGTEAFF.

This clonotype has ten or more counts. The chain has TRBV28 and TRBJ2-1; no reliable D call. Germline assignment: CDR1 MDHEN and CDR2 SYDVKM. Trimming removed 3 bases at V and 8 bases at J, with 11 bases between. CDR3 length: 13 residues. CDR3: CASSLWSIDEQFF. The CDR3 DNA reads as TGTGCCAGCAGTTTGTGGAGCATCGATGAGCAGTTCTTC.

This clonotype was picked up many times. The V gene is TRBV18, the J gene TRBJ2-3, with 8 bases aligning to TRBD2. Trimming cost V 0 bases and J 3 bases; bases outside gene matches: 2. CDR1 and CDR2 from the germline V gene are KGHSH and LQKENI. The CDR3 has 15 residues. This CDR3 reads CASSPPGGRTDTQYF. CDR3 nucleotides: TGTGCCAGCTCACCACCGGGCGGGAGGACAGATACGCAGTATTTT.

The chain couples TRBV18 to TRBJ1-1; D possibly corresponds to TRBD1 (6 bases). CDR1 KGHSH and CDR2 LQKENI come from the germline V gene. This CDR3 contains 16 residues. V lost 1 base to trimming and J lost 1 base, with 13 bases between them. The CDR3 loop reads CASSPLLTGANTEAFF. In nucleotides, the CDR3 is TGTGCCAGCTCACCACTCCTGACAGGCGCGAACACTGAAGCTTTCTTT.

This clonotype was recorded a few times. The genes are TRBV27 and TRBJ1-1; D uncertain. Germline V gene data show CDR1 as MNHEY and CDR2 as SMNVEV (reference sequence). The CDR3 sequence is 14 residues long. With 4 bases removed from V and 3 bases from J, the gap between germline ends came to 12 bases. The DNA for the CDR3 is TGTGCCAGCAGTTGGTCGGTGCAGGACACTGAAGCTTTCTTT. Translating gives CASSWSVQDTEAFF.

This clonotype appeared many times. The chain joins TRBV6-1 to TRBJ2-5; no firm D call. CDR1 and CDR2 from the germline V gene are MNHNS and SASEGT. The CDR3 has 11 residues. Deletions cut 8 bases from V and 4 bases from J, with 8 bases between. CDR3 DNA sequence: TGTGCCAGCTCCAAGGTAGAGACCCAGTACTTC. This codes for CASSKVETQYF.

This clonotype was counted at least ten times. The chain uses TRBV5-1 and TRBJ2-2; D may be TRBD1 (5 bases). V shed 4 bases and J shed 4 bases, with 11 bases lying between them. In germline, CDR1 is SGHRS, CDR2 YFSETQ. The CDR3 loop spans 14 amino acids. CDR3 coding DNA: TGCGCCAGCAGCATTCAGGGATCCACCGGGGAGCTGTTTTTT. Its protein product is CASSIQGSTGELFF.

Many counts were recorded for this clonotype. Written as DNA, the CDR3 is TGTGCCAGCAGCTCTATAAGTGGCACTGAAGCTTTCTTT. Amino acid sequence: CASSSISGTEAFF. This chain uses TRBV27 with TRBJ1-1; D remains ambiguous. This CDR3 is built from 13 residues. V lost 6 bases and J lost 4, with 12 bases in between. The germline CDR1 and CDR2 sequences are MNHEY and SMNVEV (reference sequence).

This clonotype was observed a handful of times. The rearrangement uses TRBV20-1 and TRBJ2-7; D not resolved. The length of the CDR3 is 11 residues. Trimming pared 2 bases from V and 3 bases from J, leaving 5 bases between. Germline assignment: CDR1 DFQATT and CDR2 SNEGSKA (reference sequence). The CDR3 loop reads CSARPHYEQYF. CDR3 bases: TGCAGTGCTAGACCTCACTACGAGCAGTACTTC.

This clonotype was detected many times. The chain carries TRBV7-6 and TRBJ2-3; no clear D gene. The germline CDR1 and CDR2 sequences are SGHVS and FNYEAQ. V was trimmed by 5 bases and J by 7 bases, leaving 10 bases between them. The CDR3 spans 12 residues. CDR3 DNA sequence: TGTGCCAGCAGCGAAGATTTAAATACGCAGTATTTT. Its translation: CASSEDLNTQYF.

This clonotype has just a few counts. V gene TRBV5-1 combines with J gene TRBJ2-3; D may be TRBD2 (5 bases). Germline V gene sequence: CDR1 SGHRS, CDR2 YFSETQ. The CDR3 length is 15 residues. Trimming left V 3 bases short and J 1 base short, with 12 bases between. In DNA form, the CDR3 reads TGCGCCAGCAGCTATGTGAACGGGGGCACAGATACGCAGTATTTT. This sequence encodes CASSYVNGGTDTQYF.

This clonotype was detected ten times or more. The chain employs TRBV7-2 and TRBJ2-7, with 8 bases that match TRBD1. This CDR3 contains 15 residues. Looked up from germline, CDR1 is SGHTA and CDR2 is FQGNSA. V shed 3 bases and J 6 bases; nucleotides not matched to a gene: 10. CDR3 nucleotides: TGTGCCAGCAGCTTCCGGGGCCGGGGGACAGGCGAGCAGTACTTC. As protein: CASSFRGRGTGEQYF.

This clonotype was seen ten or more times. This chain links TRBV5-1 with TRBJ2-5, with 7 nucleotides matching TRBD2. With V trimmed by 4 bases and J by 5 bases, 17 bases remained unmatched. CDR1 and CDR2 (germline): SGHRS, YFSETQ. The CDR3 sequence is 17 residues long. For the CDR3, the DNA is TGCGCCAGCAGCCGCCCGGGAGCGGGATCTTCAGGGGAGACCCAGTACTTC. This sequence encodes CASSRPGAGSSGETQYF.

This clonotype has ten or more counts. The CDR3 sequence is CASRTGTSENTGELFF. The CDR3 DNA is TGTGCCAGCAGAACCGGGACTAGCGAGAACACCGGGGAGCTGTTTTTT. The V and J genes are TRBV6-2 or TRBV6-3 and TRBJ2-2, with 10 bases lining up with TRBD2. The V and J ends lost 6 bases and 1 base, in that order; junction bases with no gene match: 5. Germline values: CDR1 MNHEY, CDR2 SVGEGT. This CDR3 is 16 amino acids long.

The chain joins TRBV12-3 or TRBV12-4 to TRBJ1-5; TRBD1 aligns across 8 bases. This CDR3 is built from 14 residues. With V trimmed by 10 bases and J by 5 bases, 10 bases remained unmatched. The CDR3 DNA is TGTGCCACCCAGGGACAGGCGGCCTATCAGCCCCAGCATTTT. Translation: CATQGQAAYQPQHF.

In its sample, this clonotype was seen many times. The chain links TRBV29-1 to TRBJ2-5, with D uncertain. The germline gives CDR1 SQVTM, CDR2 ANQGSEA. The germline V and J ends were trimmed by 3 bases and 0 bases, with 5 bases remaining between them. The CDR3 loop spans 12 amino acids. Here the CDR3 reads CSVDVHQETQYF. The CDR3 DNA reads TGCAGCGTTGATGTCCACCAAGAGACCCAGTACTTC. The full variable domain, its missing parts supplied by reference TRBV29-1 and TRBJ2-5, is SAVISQKPSRDICQRGTSLTIQCQVDSQVTMMFWYRQQPGQSLTLIATANQGSEATYESGFVIDKFPISRPNLTFSTLTVSNMSPEDSSIYLCSVDVHQETQYFGPGTRLLVL.

The sample holds many counts of this clonotype. This sequence joins TRBV21-1 and TRBJ2-1; the table calls TRBD1, which could not be checked here. TRBV21-1 is a known pseudogene. The CDR3 is 18 amino acids. The CDR3 region has the DNA TGTGCCAGCACCAACAGGGGCGCCGGGACAGGCCAATACAATGAGCAGTTCTTC. Its translation is CASTNRGAGTGQYNEQFF.

This clonotype has ten or more counts. This chain links TRBV20-1 with TRBJ2-1; D is uncertain. This CDR3 spans 16 amino acids. V was pared by 0 bases and J by 6 bases, with 18 bases between. Per the germline V gene, CDR1 is DFQATT and CDR2 is SNEGSKA (reference sequence). CDR3 nucleotides: TGCAGTGCTAGAGATGGATGGGGATTGGATCTCAATGAGCAGTTCTTC. This codes for CSARDGWGLDLNEQFF.

This clonotype appeared many times. This rearrangement joins TRBV28 to TRBJ2-3, with a tentative D call TRBD2 (6 bases). The CDR3 extends over 15 amino acids. The germline gives CDR1 MDHEN, CDR2 SYDVKM. Trimming pared 4 bases from V and 0 bases from J, leaving 11 bases between. The CDR3 DNA sequence: TGTGCCAGCAGTTCCGCCGGGAGAAGCACAGATACGCAGTATTTT. The encoded protein is CASSSAGRSTDTQYF.